The rows below give T cell receptor beta chains drawn from one sample of a study of monozygotic twins with inflammatory bowel disease. Each CDR3 protein gets one entry in TCRdb, which reprocessed the 5' RACE reads and gives no DNA. In all, the sample yields some 210,000 distinct CDR3 sequences. The specimen sequenced was blood. Every receptor here comes from a human donor with ulcerative colitis or Crohn's disease, or a healthy co-twin of an affected twin (not recorded which). CDR3s include the opening cysteine and the closing phenylalanine or tryptophan.

v_call,j_call,cdr3_aa
TRBV5-5,TRBJ1-6,CASSQGSGGGSPLHF
TRBV12-3/TRBV12-4,TRBJ1-2,CASRPNTGNGYTF
TRBV11-2,TRBJ2-5,CASRDGVWETQYF
TRBV18,TRBJ2-7,CASSPGNSDYEQYF
TRBV11-2,TRBJ1-1,CASSRGAGGTEAFF
TRBV6-5,TRBJ1-5,CASSYSTSAQPQHF
TRBV28,TRBJ2-7,CATLSGTDWNAQLYEQYF
TRBV12-3/TRBV12-4,TRBJ2-4,CASSLSPGLAVAKNIQYF
TRBV20-1,TRBJ1-6,CSARVVGESPLHF
TRBV11-1,TRBJ1-1,CASSLAGFNTEAFF
TRBV20-1,TRBJ1-2,CSARDPGRTAYGYTF